A selection of T cell receptor beta chains follows, all from one sample in a study of T-cell memory formation after mild COVID-19. TCRdb used MiXCR to reprocess the 5' RACE reads, holding one entry per CDR3 protein. The sample lists 550,000 to 600,000 distinct CDR3 sequences, about 20% occurring once. The sample taken for sequencing was PBMCs or a T cell subset sorted from them (not recorded which). These receptors were taken from an adult woman who had mild COVID-19 (a few samples of this study predate the infection). Cell type and time point are not known. Both conserved end residues are part of each CDR3. D genes are given only for firm matches. For some rows the clone size is stated as once, few or many, or as a class when expanded; others skip it.

CDR3 protein: CASSSGRDRTNNEQFF
CDR3 DNA: TGTGCCAGCAGCTCAGGACGAGACAGGACTAACAATGAGCAGTTCTTC
V gene: TRBV11-2
clone size: .
J gene: TRBJ2-1
D gene: .
CDR3 length: 16

CDR3 protein: CASSFAGAPGNEQFF
CDR3 DNA: TGTGCCAGCAGCTTTGCGGGAGCCCCGGGGAATGAGCAGTTCTTC
V gene: TRBV7-6
clone size: .
J gene: TRBJ2-1
D gene: TRBD2
CDR3 length: 15

CDR3 protein: CASSSPDERLTYEQYF
CDR3 DNA: TGTGCCAGCAGCTCGCCCGACGAACGACTAACCTACGAGCAGTACTTC
V gene: TRBV7-2
clone size: few
J gene: TRBJ2-7
D gene: .
CDR3 length: 16

CDR3 protein: CASTLSTYGYTF
CDR3 DNA: TGTGCCAGCACCCTAAGTACCTATGGCTACACCTTC
V gene: TRBV12-3/TRBV12-4
clone size: .
J gene: TRBJ1-2
D gene: .
CDR3 length: 12

CDR3 protein: CASSKDGVGYEQYF
CDR3 DNA: TGTGCCAGCAGCAAAGATGGGGTCGGCTACGAGCAGTACTTC
V gene: TRBV21-1
clone size: few
J gene: TRBJ2-7
D gene: .
CDR3 length: 14

CDR3 protein: CASSYKTGWRDQETQYF
CDR3 DNA: TGTGCCAGCAGCTACAAAACAGGGTGGCGGGACCAAGAGACCCAGTACTTC
V gene: TRBV7-9
clone size: .
J gene: TRBJ2-5
D gene: .
CDR3 length: 17

CDR3 protein: CASSRASGVTYEQYF
CDR3 DNA: TGCGCCAGCAGCCGCGCTAGCGGAGTGACCTACGAGCAGTACTTC
V gene: TRBV4-1
clone size: .
J gene: TRBJ2-7
D gene: TRBD2
CDR3 length: 15

CDR3 protein: CASSSKGIYNEQFF
CDR3 DNA: TGTGCCAGCAGCTCGAAGGGAATTTACAATGAGCAGTTCTTC
V gene: TRBV7-3
clone size: .
J gene: TRBJ2-1
D gene: .
CDR3 length: 14

CDR3 protein: CASSYSVLYEQYF
CDR3 DNA: TGTGCCAGCAGTTACTCGGTCCTCTACGAGCAGTACTTC
V gene: TRBV6-2/TRBV6-3
clone size: .
J gene: TRBJ2-7
D gene: .
CDR3 length: 13

CDR3 protein: CASSPTTETGGELFF
CDR3 DNA: TGTGCCAGCAGCCCGACAACCGAAACTGGCGGGGAGCTGTTTTTT
V gene: TRBV9
clone size: few
J gene: TRBJ2-2
D gene: .
CDR3 length: 15

CDR3 protein: CASSYSKGSSYEQYF
CDR3 DNA: TGTGCCAGCAGTTACTCGAAGGGGAGCTCCTACGAGCAGTACTTC
V gene: TRBV6-5
clone size: .
J gene: TRBJ2-7
D gene: .
CDR3 length: 15

CDR3 protein: CAGRDGSSYEQYF
CDR3 DNA: TGTGCCGGCAGGGACGGGAGCTCCTACGAGCAGTACTTC
V gene: TRBV6-1
clone size: few
J gene: TRBJ2-7
D gene: .
CDR3 length: 13

CDR3 protein: CASSVSGGTSGNTIYF
CDR3 DNA: TGTGCCAGCAGCGTATCGGGAGGGACCTCTGGAAACACCATATATTTT
V gene: TRBV9
clone size: .
J gene: TRBJ1-3
D gene: .
CDR3 length: 16

CDR3 protein: CASSLRGDEAFF
CDR3 DNA: TGTGCCAGCAGCCTCCGGGGGGACGAAGCTTTCTTT
V gene: TRBV11-2
clone size: .
J gene: TRBJ1-1
D gene: .
CDR3 length: 12

CDR3 protein: CASRKGRVGSPLHF
CDR3 DNA: TGTGCCAGCAGAAAGGGACGGGTGGGTTCACCCCTCCACTTT
V gene: TRBV13
clone size: few
J gene: TRBJ1-6
D gene: .
CDR3 length: 14

CDR3 protein: CASSLPPQLAVNTGELFF
CDR3 DNA: TGTGCCAGCAGTTTACCCCCCCAACTAGCGGTCAACACCGGGGAGCTGTTTTTT
V gene: TRBV12-3/TRBV12-4
clone size: few
J gene: TRBJ2-2
D gene: TRBD2
CDR3 length: 18

CDR3 protein: CASSPGGAGDTQYF
CDR3 DNA: TGCGCCAGCAGCCCTGGTGGGGCAGGAGATACGCAGTATTTT
V gene: TRBV4-3
clone size: few
J gene: TRBJ2-3
D gene: .
CDR3 length: 14

CDR3 protein: CAWSVLVRTDTQYF
CDR3 DNA: TGTGCCTGGAGTGTACTAGTCCGCACAGATACGCAGTATTTT
V gene: TRBV30
clone size: .
J gene: TRBJ2-3
D gene: .
CDR3 length: 14